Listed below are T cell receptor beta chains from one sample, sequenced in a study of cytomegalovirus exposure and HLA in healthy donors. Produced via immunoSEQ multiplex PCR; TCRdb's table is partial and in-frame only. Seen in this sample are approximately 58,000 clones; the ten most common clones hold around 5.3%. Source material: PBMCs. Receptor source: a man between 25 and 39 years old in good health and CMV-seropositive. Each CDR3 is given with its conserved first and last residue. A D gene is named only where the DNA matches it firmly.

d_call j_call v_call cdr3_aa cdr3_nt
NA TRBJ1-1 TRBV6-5 CASSYSGKNTEAFF TGTGCCAGCAGTTACTCGGGCAAGAACACTGAAGCTTTCTTT
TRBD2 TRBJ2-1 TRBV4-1 CASSHGWTSGRAGDEQFF TGCGCCAGCAGCCATGGCTGGACTAGCGGGAGGGCAGGGGATGAGCAGTTCTTC
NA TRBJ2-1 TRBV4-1 CASSLRTRSSSYNEQFF TGCGCCAGCAGCTTACGAACTAGGTCTTCCTCCTACAATGAGCAGTTCTTC
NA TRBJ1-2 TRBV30 CAWSEGASYTF TGTGCCTGGAGTGAAGGAGCCAGCTACACCTTC
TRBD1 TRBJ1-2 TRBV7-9 CASRPAGTGSYGYTF TGTGCCAGCAGACCTGCCGGGACAGGATCCTATGGCTACACCTTC
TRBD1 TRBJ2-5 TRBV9 CASSFRTGGDETQYF TGTGCCAGCAGCTTCAGGACAGGGGGCGATGAGACCCAGTACTTC
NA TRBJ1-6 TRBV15 CATSSRSGGLVRSPLHF TGTGCCACCAGCAGCCGATCGGGGGGATTAGTTCGTTCACCCCTCCACTTT
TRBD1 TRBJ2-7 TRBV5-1 CASSYRGPTGYEQSF TGCGCCAGCAGTTACAGGGGCCCAACCGGATACGAGCAGTCCTTC
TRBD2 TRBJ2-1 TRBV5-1 CASTLGLAGEGEQFF TGCGCCAGCACCTTGGGACTAGCGGGAGAAGGAGAGCAGTTCTTC
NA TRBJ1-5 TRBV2 CASSEAGRGVDQPQHF TGTGCCAGCAGTGAAGCGGGTCGGGGGGTAGATCAGCCCCAGCATTTT
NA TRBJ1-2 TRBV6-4 CASSEEGGLNYGYTF TGTGCCAGCAGTGAGGAGGGGGGGCTGAACTATGGCTACACCTTC
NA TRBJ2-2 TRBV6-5 CASSYSGTGELFF TGTGCCAGCAGTTACTCCGGGACCGGGGAGCTGTTTTTT
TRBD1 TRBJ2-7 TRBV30 CAWGTGVGSYEQYF TGTGCCTGGGGTACAGGGGTCGGGTCCTACGAGCAGTACTTC
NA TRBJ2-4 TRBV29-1 CSVEDPRGSKNIQYF TGCAGCGTTGAAGATCCCAGGGGTTCCAAAAACATTCAGTACTTC
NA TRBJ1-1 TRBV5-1 CASASTANTEAFF TGCGCCAGCGCCTCTACAGCAAACACTGAAGCTTTCTTT
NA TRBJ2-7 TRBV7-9 CASSYRDYEQYF TGTGCCAGCAGTTACAGGGACTACGAGCAGTACTTC
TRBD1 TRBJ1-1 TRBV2 CASTLEWTGGTEAFF TGTGCCAGCACCCTAGAGTGGACAGGGGGCACTGAAGCTTTCTTT
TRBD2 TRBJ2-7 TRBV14 CASSQGSGGEQYF TGTGCCAGCAGCCAAGGCAGCGGGGGCGAGCAGTACTTC
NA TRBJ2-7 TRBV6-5 CASSYSRRSAYEQYF TGTGCCAGCAGTTACTCGAGAAGAAGCGCCTACGAGCAGTACTTC
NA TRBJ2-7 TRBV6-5 CASSYFSQALHEQYF TGTGCCAGCAGTTACTTCTCCCAGGCTCTCCACGAGCAGTACTTC
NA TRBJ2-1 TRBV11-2 CASSLGLAADNEQFF TGTGCCAGCAGCTTAGGTCTAGCAGCCGACAATGAGCAGTTCTTC
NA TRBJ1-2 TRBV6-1 CASSENSHRVGGYTF TGTGCCAGCAGTGAAAACTCTCACAGGGTGGGGGGCTACACCTTC
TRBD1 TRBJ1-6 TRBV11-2 CASSLTGESPLHF TGTGCCAGCAGCTTAACAGGGGAATCACCCCTCCACTTT
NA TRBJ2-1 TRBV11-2 CASSSGTPRHEQFF TGTGCCAGCAGCTCCGGGACTCCCCGTCATGAGCAGTTCTTC
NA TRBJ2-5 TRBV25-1 CASSLGETQYF TGTGCCAGCAGCCTCGGGGAGACCCAGTACTTC
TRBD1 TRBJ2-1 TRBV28 CASSHLDRGPHNEQFF TGTGCCAGCAGTCATCTAGACAGGGGGCCACACAATGAGCAGTTCTTC
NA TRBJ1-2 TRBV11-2 CASSFRDAYGYTF TGTGCCAGCAGCTTTCGCGATGCCTATGGCTACACCTTC
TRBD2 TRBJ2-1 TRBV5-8 CASRLTGTSDEQFF TGTGCCAGCAGATTGACCGGGACTAGCGATGAGCAGTTCTTC
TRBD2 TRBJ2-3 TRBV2 CASSEVSSGATTDTQYF TGTGCCAGCAGTGAAGTTTCTAGCGGGGCCACCACAGATACGCAGTATTTT
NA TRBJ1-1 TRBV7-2 CASSLDRNTEAFF TGTGCCAGCAGCTTAGACAGGAACACTGAAGCTTTCTTT
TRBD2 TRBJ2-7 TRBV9 CASSVGSGTYEQYF TGTGCCAGCAGCGTGGGTAGCGGGACGTACGAGCAGTACTTC
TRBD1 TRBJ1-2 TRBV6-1 CASSEEDRGPALDYGYTF TGTGCCAGCAGTGAAGAGGACAGGGGGCCTGCTCTAGACTATGGCTACACCTTC
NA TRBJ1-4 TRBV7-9 CASSRLENEKLFF TGTGCCAGCTCGCGGCTGGAGAATGAAAAACTGTTTTTT
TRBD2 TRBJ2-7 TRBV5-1 CASSPREGVYEQYF TGCGCCAGCAGCCCCCGGGAGGGAGTATACGAGCAGTACTTC
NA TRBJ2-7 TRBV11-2 CASSSSGEQYF TGTGCCAGCAGCTCATCAGGTGAGCAGTACTTC
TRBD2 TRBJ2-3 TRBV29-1 CSVESRRTSGSTDTQYF TGCAGCGTCGAATCAAGAAGGACTAGCGGGAGCACAGATACGCAGTATTTT
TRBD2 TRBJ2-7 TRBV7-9 CASSPPSSGSPNEQYF TGTGCCAGCAGTCCACCGTCTAGCGGGAGTCCCAACGAGCAGTACTTC
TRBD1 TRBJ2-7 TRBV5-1 CASSRGTASSYEQYF TGCGCCAGCAGCAGAGGGACAGCGAGCTCCTACGAGCAGTACTTC
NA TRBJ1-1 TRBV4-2 CASSQEGTLNTEAFF TGTGCCAGCAGCCAAGAAGGGACTTTGAACACTGAAGCTTTCTTT
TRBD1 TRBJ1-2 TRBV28 CASSLAQGVNYGYTF TGTGCCAGCAGTTTGGCACAGGGGGTTAACTATGGCTACACCTTC
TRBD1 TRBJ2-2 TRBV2 CASMDRGNTGELFF TGTGCCAGCATGGACAGGGGGAACACCGGGGAGCTGTTTTTT
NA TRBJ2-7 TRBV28 CASSSNSMTGKYEQYF TGTGCCAGCAGTTCCAACTCGATGACAGGAAAATACGAGCAGTACTTC